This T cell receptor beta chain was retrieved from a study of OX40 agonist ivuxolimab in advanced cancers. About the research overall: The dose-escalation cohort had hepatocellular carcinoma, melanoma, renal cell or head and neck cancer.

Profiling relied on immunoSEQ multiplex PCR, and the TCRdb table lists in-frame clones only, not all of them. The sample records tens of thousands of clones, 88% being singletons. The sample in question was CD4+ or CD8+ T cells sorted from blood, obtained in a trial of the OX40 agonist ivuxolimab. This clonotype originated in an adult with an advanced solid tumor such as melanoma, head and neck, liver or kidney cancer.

The DNA of the CDR3 is TGTGCCAGCAGCCCTCAGAGCAGGGGGAAGGCAGATACGCAGTATTTT. This sequence encodes CASSPQSRGKADTQYF. The V and J genes are TRBV11-3 and TRBJ2-3; 7 bases are shared with TRBD1. Germline V gene sequence: CDR1 SGHNT, CDR2 YENEEA. The CDR3 is 16 amino acids. V shed 5 bases, J shed 4 bases, and the junction held 12 bases outside the gene matches. The full variable domain, rest sourced from reference TRBV11-3 and TRBJ2-3, is EAGVVQSPRYKIIEKKQPVAFWCNPISGHNTLYWYLQNLGQGPELLIRYENEEAVDDSQLPKDRFSAERLKGVDSTLKIQPAELGDSAVYLCASSPQSRGKADTQYFGPGTRLTVL.